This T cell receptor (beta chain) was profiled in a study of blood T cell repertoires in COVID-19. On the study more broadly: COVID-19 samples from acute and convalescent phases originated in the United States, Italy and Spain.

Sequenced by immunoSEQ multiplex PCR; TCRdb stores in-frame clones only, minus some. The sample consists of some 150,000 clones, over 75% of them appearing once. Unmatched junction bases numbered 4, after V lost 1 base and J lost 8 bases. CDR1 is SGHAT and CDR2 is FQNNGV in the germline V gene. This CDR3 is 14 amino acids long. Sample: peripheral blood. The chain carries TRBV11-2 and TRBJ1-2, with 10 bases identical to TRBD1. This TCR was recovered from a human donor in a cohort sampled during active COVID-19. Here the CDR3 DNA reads TGTGCCAGCAGCTTAGGACAGGGGGCTGGAGGCTACACCTTC. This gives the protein CASSLGQGAGGYTF.